This TCR beta chain originates from a study of CDR3 diversity in severe acne (dated by TCRdb to the late 2010s). Of note for this clonotype: Its antigen is unknown. No much larger clone exists at a distance of one base, and base qualities are not known.

The library came from PCR. The reads were generated on an Illumina HiSeq 2000. TCRdb passed the public sequencing reads through fastp at Q25 and MiXCR, retaining productive beta sequences. Duplicate CDR3 protein sequences are folded into a single record with the most common DNA and genes. The table for this sample lists about 84,000 distinct CDR3 sequences; 45% to 65% of them were counted only once. The ten largest account for roughly an eighth of the sample. The CDR1 and CDR2 encoded by the germline V gene are SGDLS and YYNGEE. The V and J ends are trimmed by 0 bases and 6 bases, leaving 14 bases between them. The CDR3 goes from the cysteine to the phenylalanine over 15 residues. Of all the DNA, just the CDR3 is kept, 45 bases in frame from base 1.

This receptor was identified in a male donor in good health, without acne. The chain is made from TRBV9 and TRBJ2-3; the D gene is perhaps TRBD1, on 6 matching bases. Sequenced input: blood. The nucleotide sequence is TGTGCCAGCAGCGTAGGAGGCAACAGGGCGGATACGCAGTATTTT. Translated, this gives CASSVGGNRADTQYF.